This T cell receptor beta chain was documented in a study of glioma-infiltrating T cells after dendritic cell vaccination. To note about this clone: Its antigen is unknown.

The germline gives CDR1 ENHRY, CDR2 SYGVKD. The CDR3 has 15 residues. V lost 2 bases to trimming and J lost 2 bases, with 9 bases between them. Findings of the study overall: TCR clonality showed no direct relationship with survival. The cohort had few patients with full blood and tumor sets.

Input was 2 to 2.5 ug genomic DNA, or all available if less. The primer mix had 60 V beta and 13 J beta primers. Here immunoSEQ multiplex PCR was the method, and the copy in TCRdb shows in-frame clones only, minus some. The table lists approximately 82,000 clones, 85% to 90% of them singletons. J is TRBJ2-2 and V is TRBV10-3; a weak D match, TRBD1 (5 bases). The sequencing here drew on blood, taken before dendritic cell vaccination. This clonotype was sampled from a human donor with glioblastoma. The CDR3 sequence: CAISEVQGNTGELFF. The CDR3 coding sequence is TGTGCCATCAGTGAGGTCCAGGGAAACACCGGGGAGCTGTTTTTT.